These T cell receptor beta chains were read from a single sample in a study of molecular identifiers for immune sequencing clone quantification. TCRdb re-called the PCR reads with MiXCR, one entry per CDR3 protein. The sample holds about 640,000 distinct CDR3 sequences; just under 20% are singletons and the top ten take about 0.9%. Sequenced input: naive CD8+ T cells from blood, with Jurkat cell RNA spiked in. These receptors were taken from a human donor in good health. Some libraries in this study had Jurkat cell RNA spiked in. Each CDR3 is given with its conserved first and last residue. The order of the fields is D gene, CDR3 length, V gene, CDR3 protein. A D gene is named only where the DNA matches it firmly.

TRBD2	16	TRBV27	CASSLRLAGSTGELFF
NA	14	TRBV6-5	CASSYRALSYEQYF
TRBD2	13	TRBV19	CSSSIGRVGELFF
NA	14	TRBV4-2	CASSQELGADTQYF
NA	12	TRBV12-3/TRBV12-4	CASSRTAGELFF
NA	17	TRBV6-5	CASSYYSGAGSGNTIYF
TRBD2	16	TRBV6-5	CASSSRTSGRFNEQFF
NA	13	TRBV2	CACSEGSGHEQFF
NA	13	TRBV27	CASGTSPAYEQYF
NA	15	TRBV5-8	CASSLRGTNPDTQYF
NA	12	TRBV30	CAWSLGDYGYTF
NA	17	TRBV20-1	CSASDPDFDDSYNEQFF
NA	15	TRBV5-6	CASSLRRDRGETQYF
NA	15	TRBV6-2/TRBV6-3	CASSSPGTTGETQYF
NA	13	TRBV10-3	CAISLDSNYGYTF
NA	15	TRBV7-9	CASTTVDRSSYEQYF
NA	14	TRBV6-1	CASTSQPDGYEQYF
TRBD2	15	TRBV2	CASSGGRANSDTQYF
NA	16	TRBV20-1	CSARDLGRGGPYEQYF
TRBD1	14	TRBV2	CASTPWDRARGYTF
TRBD1	16	TRBV11-2	CASSPNLGQGNTEAFF
NA	13	TRBV7-9	CASSGINTGELFF